This entry lists 20 T cell receptor beta chains sequenced from one sample in a study of CD4 T cells in relation to SARS-CoV-2 and coronaviruses. Before the COVID-19 pandemic, during about 2010-2018, CD4+ T cells were taken from unexposed donors. CD4+ T cells were isolated from the cells after nine to eleven days of culture. Repertoires were generated with immunoSEQ multiplex PCR, while TCRdb's copy carries only in-frame clones and drops some. This table holds around 25,000 clones, about four fifths found once. These TCRs' antigens remain unknown. The sample taken for sequencing was CD4+ T cells from PBMCs, cultured in vitro. These receptors came from a human donor in good health.

The gene calls are TRBV6-1 and TRBJ2-7; 10 nucleotides align to TRBD1. The CDR3 has 14 residues. J lost 6 bases, V lost 4 bases, and 6 bases had no gene match. Germline values: CDR1 MNHNS, CDR2 SASEGT. The CDR3 bases are TGTGCCAGCAGTGCGGACAGGGGGAATGGCGAGCAGTACTTC. It specifies CASSADRGNGEQYF.

This clone has a handful of counts. The chain joins TRBV5-4 to TRBJ1-1; 11 positions match TRBD1. CDR3 length: 16 residues. Germline V gene lookup returns CDR1 SGHNT and CDR2 YYREEE (reference sequence). With 4 bases clipped from V and 3 bases from J, the junction kept 8 bases outside the gene matches. CDR3 in amino acids: CASSPGQGARHTEAFF. The CDR3 DNA sequence: TGTGCCAGCAGCCCCGGACAGGGGGCCCGGCACACTGAAGCTTTCTTT.

The V gene is TRBV19, the J gene TRBJ2-1; possibly TRBD2 for D (6 bases). This CDR3 is built from 16 residues. The V end lost 6 bases, the J end lost 4 bases, and 19 bases lay between the germline ends. The germline gives CDR1 LNHDA, CDR2 SQIVND (reference sequence). The CDR3 is CASSTGSSGPYNEQFF. The CDR3, as DNA: TGTGCCAGTAGCACCGGGAGTAGCGGACCTTACAATGAGCAGTTCTTC.

The rearrangement uses TRBV5-1 and TRBJ2-7; TRBD1 is a possible D gene (6 bases). V was pared by 3 bases and J by 2 bases, with 12 bases between. The V gene's germline CDR1 is SGHRS and CDR2 YFSETQ. The CDR3 sequence is 14 residues long. CDR3 coding DNA: TGCGCCAGCAGCTCGCGGACAGTTACCTACGAGCAGTACTTC. Its translation: CASSSRTVTYEQYF.

The genes are TRBV4-1 and TRBJ1-6; unclear D gene. This CDR3 contains 14 residues. Trimming pared 0 bases from V and 5 bases from J, leaving 5 bases between. Germline V lookup: CDR1 MGHRA, CDR2 YSYEKL. CDR3 in DNA: TGCGCCAGCAGCCAAGAAAGGGATAATTCACCCCTCCACTTT. Its protein is CASSQERDNSPLHF.

CDR3 sequence: CASSRRVGAYEQYF. The CDR3, as DNA: TGTGCCAGTAGTCGGCGGGTAGGGGCCTACGAGCAGTACTTC. This chain joins TRBV19 and TRBJ2-7; possibly TRBD1 or TRBD2 for D (5 bases each). Trimming removed 5 bases at V and 2 bases at J, with 13 bases between. The CDR3 spans 14 residues. In germline, CDR1 is LNHDA, CDR2 SQIVND (reference sequence).

The table lists this clone with a few counts. The chain joins TRBV28 to TRBJ2-2; D is perhaps TRBD1 or TRBD2 (5 bases each). The CDR3 covers 13 residues. Germline loops: CDR1 MDHEN, CDR2 SYDVKM. The V gene lost 9 bases and the J gene lost 4 bases, with 12 bases spanning the gap. Here the CDR3 reads CASGGGGTGELFF. In DNA form, the CDR3 reads TGTGCCAGTGGGGGTGGGGGCACCGGGGAGCTGTTTTTT.

The chain joins TRBV7-9 to TRBJ2-3, with TRBD2 matching 14 bases. Germline V gives CDR1 SEHNR, CDR2 FQNEAQ (reference sequence). The length of the CDR3 is 19 residues. Unmatched junction bases numbered 9, after V lost 2 bases and J lost 2 bases. In nucleotides, the CDR3 is TGTGCCAGCAGCTTAATGGGACTAGCGGGAGTCCCCCCCACAGATACGCAGTATTTT. Amino acid sequence: CASSLMGLAGVPPTDTQYF.

The chain employs TRBV25-1 and TRBJ2-1, with 12 nucleotides matching TRBD2. The CDR3 spans 15 residues. Germline V gene lookup returns CDR1 MGHDK and CDR2 SYGVNS. Trimming removed 5 bases from V and 4 bases from J; junction bases left unmatched: 3. The CDR3 sequence: CASSTTSGRYNEQFF. In DNA form, the CDR3 reads TGTGCCAGCAGTACTACTAGCGGGAGGTACAATGAGCAGTTCTTC.

V is TRBV19 and J is TRBJ2-1; D uncertain. Germline loops: CDR1 LNHDA, CDR2 SQIVND (reference sequence). The CDR3 sequence is 13 residues long. V was pared by 2 bases and J by 7 bases, with 9 bases between. CDR3 in DNA: TGTGCCAGTAGTATAATTCTAGGGAATGAGCAGTTCTTC. This translates into CASSIILGNEQFF.

The chain joins TRBV5-1 to TRBJ2-2; TRBD2 aligns across 7 bases. The CDR3 consists of 17 residues. Germline V gene data show CDR1 as SGHRS and CDR2 as YFSETQ. V lost 2 bases to trimming and J lost 0 bases; unmatched junction nucleotides: 7. CDR3 in amino acids: CASSFAGVGTNTGELFF. The CDR3 DNA sequence: TGCGCCAGCAGCTTCGCGGGAGTCGGCACGAACACCGGGGAGCTGTTTTTT.

The J gene is TRBJ2-3, the V gene TRBV5-1; 14 bases map to TRBD2. The CDR3 loop spans 19 amino acids. V lost 0 bases to trimming and J lost 0 bases; unmatched junction nucleotides: 6. Germline assignment: CDR1 SGHRS and CDR2 YFSETQ. The CDR3 loop is CASSLAGTSGGTSTDTQYF. CDR3 nucleotide sequence: TGCGCCAGCAGCTTGGCAGGGACTAGCGGGGGTACTAGCACAGATACGCAGTATTTT.

Here the CDR3 reads CASSLAGGDTEAFF. CDR3 DNA: TGTGCCAGCAGCTTAGCAGGAGGGGACACTGAAGCTTTCTTT. The genes are TRBV11-2 and TRBJ1-1, with D possibly being TRBD1 (5 bases). The germline V gene encodes CDR1 SGHAT and CDR2 FQNNGV. V shed 1 base and J shed 3 bases, with 9 bases lying between them. This CDR3 region has 14 residues.

The chain combines TRBV5-1 with TRBJ2-5; unclear D gene. CDR1 SGHRS and CDR2 YFSETQ come from the germline V gene. This CDR3 contains 13 residues. V was trimmed by 5 bases and J by 0 bases, leaving 8 bases between them. CDR3 DNA: TGCGCCAGCAGATTTAACTACCAAGAGACCCAGTACTTC. Translated, it gives CASRFNYQETQYF.

This clone was recorded once. This rearrangement joins TRBV5-1 to TRBJ2-3; 7 nucleotides agree with TRBD2. Looked up from germline, CDR1 is SGHRS and CDR2 is YFSETQ. Unmatched junction bases numbered 12, after V lost 7 bases and J lost 4 bases. The CDR3 contains 15 residues. This chain's CDR3 is CASPQWREPADTQYF. Here the CDR3 DNA reads TGCGCCAGCCCCCAGTGGCGGGAGCCCGCAGATACGCAGTATTTT.

The gene calls are TRBV5-1 and TRBJ2-5; no reliable D call. The germline V gene encodes CDR1 SGHRS and CDR2 YFSETQ. V gave up 0 bases and J gave up 0 bases, with 9 bases separating them. CDR3 length equals 15 residues. Here the CDR3 reads CASSLGLVDQETQYF. CDR3 in DNA: TGCGCCAGCAGCTTGGGTTTAGTGGACCAAGAGACCCAGTACTTC.

The chain uses TRBV20-1 and TRBJ2-7; D is ambiguous. Germline lookup yields CDR1 DFQATT and CDR2 SNEGSKA (reference sequence). V was shortened by 3 bases and J by 0 bases, with 9 bases between the two germline ends. The CDR3 runs to 13 residues. This chain's CDR3 is CSASSRSSYEQYF. CDR3 bases: TGCAGTGCTAGTTCTCGGAGCTCCTACGAGCAGTACTTC.

The gene calls are TRBV5-5 and TRBJ1-2, with a weak D call TRBD1 (6 bases). Trimming took off 4 bases at V and 3 bases at J, with 13 bases between the two ends. Germline CDR1 is SGHKS and CDR2 is YYEKEE (reference sequence). The CDR3 length is 14 residues. DNA of the CDR3: TGTGCCAGCAGCCCCGGGGGGGCAGACTATGGCTACACCTTC. Protein product: CASSPGGADYGYTF. Full variable domain (rest looked up from reference TRBV5-5 and TRBJ1-2): DAGVTQSPTHLIKTRGQQVTLRCSPISGHKSVSWYQQVLGQGPQFIFQYYEKEERGRGNFPDRFSARQFPNYSSELNVNALLLGDSALYLCASSPGGADYGYTFGSGTRLTVV.

This clone showed up just a few times. The chain has TRBV30 and TRBJ1-6, with D possibly being TRBD1 (5 bases). CDR1 and CDR2 from the germline V gene are GTSNPN and SVGIG (reference sequence). CDR3 length: 14 amino acids. Trimming removed 1 base from V and 10 bases from J, with 14 bases in between. CDR3 loop: CAWSAGSRDSPLHF. The CDR3 coding sequence is TGTGCCTGGAGTGCAGGGTCCCGGGACTCACCCCTCCACTTT.

The chain combines TRBV6-1 with TRBJ2-1, with TRBD1 identical over 9 bases. V was pared by 4 bases and J by 0 bases, with 4 bases of the junction left unmatched. Germline CDR1 is MNHNS and CDR2 is SASEGT. This CDR3 contains 16 residues. CDR3 in amino acids: CASSVGGQGSYNEQFF. CDR3 DNA sequence: TGTGCCAGCAGTGTTGGGGGACAGGGCTCCTACAATGAGCAGTTCTTC.